Presented here are 21 T cell receptor beta chains from one specimen sequenced in a study of T cells after yellow fever vaccination. TCRdb ran MiXCR on the 5' RACE reads and lists one entry per CDR3 protein. The data hold 450,000 to 650,000 distinct CDR3 sequences, with about a fifth observed a single time. The source was PBMCs, collected approximately 22 days after the first yellow fever vaccination. The source of these receptors is a man between 18 and 35 years old who received the YFV17D yellow fever vaccine.

The chain combines TRBV20-1 with TRBJ2-2; D assignment may be TRBD1 or TRBD2 (5 bases each). V was shortened by 2 bases and J by 4 bases, with 11 bases between the two germline ends. The CDR3 is made up of 14 amino acids. Germline lookup yields CDR1 DFQATT and CDR2 SNEGSKA (reference sequence). In DNA, the CDR3 is TGCAGTGCTAGAAAATCAGGGAGCACCGGGGAGCTGTTTTTT. This encodes CSARKSGSTGELFF.

The chain couples TRBV12-3 or TRBV12-4 to TRBJ1-4; D unclear. V lost 8 bases to trimming and J lost 6 bases, with 19 bases between them. CDR3 length equals 15 residues. Here the CDR3 DNA reads TGTGCCAGCGCCCGAAGCTTGGCAGGAGATGAAAAACTGTTTTTT. Protein product: CASARSLAGDEKLFF.

This rearrangement joins TRBV4-3 to TRBJ1-6, with no clear D. Germline CDR1 and CDR2: LGHNA and YSLEER. The CDR3 runs 17 residues. With 0 bases removed from V and 8 bases from J, the gap between germline ends came to 17 bases. In nucleotides, the CDR3 is TGCGCCAGCAGCCAAGAGCGCGCAGGCACGGTATATTCACCCCTCCACTTT. This translates into CASSQERAGTVYSPLHF.

V is TRBV20-1 and J is TRBJ2-6; D is uncertain. V was shortened by 2 bases and J by 0 bases, with 8 bases between the two germline ends. Looked up from germline, CDR1 is DFQATT and CDR2 is SNEGSKA (reference sequence). This CDR3 is 15 amino acids long. CDR3 region: CSARFSGSGANVLTF. The CDR3 DNA sequence: TGCAGTGCTAGATTCTCGGGCTCTGGGGCCAACGTCCTGACTTTC.

CDR3 coding DNA: TGCAGTGCTTATCCTAGCGGGAGGTACACCGGGGAGCTGTTTTTT. Translated: CSAYPSGRYTGELFF. This chain connects TRBV20-1 to TRBJ2-2, with 11 bases identical to TRBD2. Trimming took 5 bases from V and 3 from J; bases not matched to a gene: 5. The CDR3 extends over 15 amino acids. Germline V CDR1 and CDR2: DFQATT, SNEGSKA (reference sequence).

The rearrangement links TRBV12-3 or TRBV12-4 to TRBJ1-1; D is ambiguous. V was clipped by 3 bases and J by 5 bases, with 13 bases between them. The CDR3 has 14 amino acids. The CDR3: CASSFQVEGTEAFF. The CDR3 DNA follows: TGTGCCAGCAGTTTCCAGGTCGAGGGAACTGAAGCTTTCTTT.

The chain joins TRBV10-3 to TRBJ1-1; weak D call: TRBD1 (6 bases). Germline CDR1 and CDR2: ENHRY and SYGVKD. V dropped 8 bases and J dropped 6 bases, with 16 bases sitting between them. The CDR3 extends over 13 amino acids. CDR3 DNA sequence: TGTGCCATCGCCGCCACAGGGTTCGCTGAAGCTTTCTTT. Translated, it gives CAIAATGFAEAFF.

Concerning this clonotype: One base away lies a much larger clone, so this may be a sequencing read error. The rearrangement joins TRBV28 to TRBJ2-1; D remains unclear. This CDR3 region has 12 residues. V lost 2 bases and J lost 6, with 5 bases in between. Germline loops: CDR1 MDHEN, CDR2 SYDVKM. Here the CDR3 reads CASSLPRNEQFF. In DNA form, the CDR3 reads TGTGCCAGCAGTTTACCCCGCAATGAGCAGTTCTTC.

The CDR3 nucleotides are TGTGCCAGCAGCCCCGAAGGGCTGGGCTACACCTTC. It is translated as CASSPEGLGYTF. J is TRBJ1-2 and V is TRBV7-2; unclear D gene. The CDR3 length is 12 residues. The germline V and J ends were trimmed by 5 bases and 8 bases, with 12 bases remaining between them. Germline V CDR1 and CDR2: SGHTA, FQGNSA.

CDR3 DNA sequence: TGTGCCATCAGTGAAGTCTCGGGACCGGAAGAGACCCAGTACTTC. Translating it yields CAISEVSGPEETQYF. The chain joins TRBV10-3 to TRBJ2-5; TRBD1 or TRBD2 may be the D gene (5 bases each). The CDR3 has 15 amino acids. Between the trimmed V and J ends, which lost 3 bases and 3 bases, there was a span of 14 bases. CDR1 is ENHRY and CDR2 is SYGVKD in the germline V gene.

This clonotype was picked up a small number of times. This chain joins TRBV20-1 and TRBJ2-6, with a tentative D call TRBD1 (5 bases). The ends were cut back, 2 bases at V and 4 bases at J, with 9 bases in the middle. The CDR3 spans 14 residues. Germline CDR1 DFQATT, CDR2 SNEGSKA (reference sequence). CDR3 loop: CSARRGSGANVLTF. Here the CDR3 DNA reads TGCAGTGCTAGAAGGGGAAGCGGGGCCAACGTCCTGACTTTC.

This clonotype came up a few times. The CDR3 region is CAGDRYGYTF. Written as DNA, the CDR3 is TGTGCCGGGGACCGCTATGGCTACACCTTC. The chain couples TRBV2 to TRBJ1-2; D possibly corresponds to TRBD1 (5 bases). V was shortened by 11 bases and J by 4 bases, with 8 bases between the two germline ends. This CDR3 is 10 amino acids long. The V gene's germline CDR1 is SNHLY and CDR2 FYNNEI.

In nucleotides, the CDR3 is TGTGCCAGCAGCTTATCCAGTCTTCTGAGCACAGATACGCAGTATTTT. Translated, it gives CASSLSSLLSTDTQYF. V usage is TRBV7-9 and J usage is TRBJ2-3, with D hard to call. CDR1 is SEHNR and CDR2 is FQNEAQ in the germline V gene (reference sequence). CDR3 length equals 16 residues. V was trimmed by 2 bases and J by 0 bases, leaving 12 bases between them.

This clonotype has only a few counts. V is TRBV14 and J is TRBJ2-2, with D possibly being TRBD1 (6 bases). V lost 3 bases and J lost 3, with 14 bases in between. This CDR3 is built from 16 residues. CDR1 and CDR2 (germline): SGHDN, FVKESK. In nucleotides, the CDR3 is TGTGCCAGCAGCCACATTACAGGGATGGACACCGGGGAGCTGTTTTTT. This encodes CASSHITGMDTGELFF. Using reference TRBV14 and TRBJ2-2 for the parts outside the CDR3, the full variable domain is EAGVTQFPSHSVIEKGQTVTLRCDPISGHDNLYWYRRVMGKEIKFLLHFVKESKQDESGMPNNRFLAERTGGTYSTLKVQPAELEDSGVYFCASSHITGMDTGELFFGEGSRLTVL.

In this sample, this clonotype turned up many times. The chain recombines TRBV4-1 with TRBJ2-3, with unresolved D. V dropped 1 base and J dropped 0 bases, with 5 bases sitting between them. Germline values: CDR1 MGHRA, CDR2 YSYEKL. The CDR3 length is 14 residues. CDR3: CASSQGLSTDTQYF. The DNA for the CDR3 is TGCGCCAGCAGCCAAGGTCTTAGCACAGATACGCAGTATTTT.

The rearrangement joins TRBV4-2 to TRBJ2-3; D perhaps matches TRBD2 (7 bases). V was cut by 4 bases and J by 3 bases, with 17 bases left in between. CDR3 size: 16 residues. In germline, CDR1 is LGHNA, CDR2 YNFKEQ. CDR3 loop: CASSRGGAIDTDTQYF. The CDR3, as DNA: TGTGCCAGCAGCCGAGGGGGGGCCATAGATACAGATACGCAGTATTTT.

This clonotype was found many times. The chain joins TRBV7-9 to TRBJ1-2; D is possibly TRBD1 (6 bases). V lost 7 bases to trimming and J lost 2 bases, with 14 bases between them. The CDR3 consists of 14 residues. Germline-derived CDR1 and CDR2 are SEHNR and FQNEAQ (reference sequence). The CDR3 DNA reads TGTGCCAGCACCCCGGGACATCAAAACTATGGCTACACCTTC. Its protein is CASTPGHQNYGYTF.

The sample holds many counts of this clonotype. The chain combines TRBV12-3 or TRBV12-4 with TRBJ1-2, with D uncertain. The CDR3 covers 14 residues. Trimming stripped 3 bases from V and 6 bases from J, with 14 bases between. CDR3 in DNA: TGTGCCAGCAGTTTCCCGGGAGGTGGGCATGGCTACACCTTC. It encodes CASSFPGGGHGYTF.

The genes are TRBV12-3 or TRBV12-4 and TRBJ1-1; D ambiguous. The CDR3 spans 13 residues. V lost 6 bases and J lost 3, with 11 bases in between. CDR3 bases: TGTGCCAGCAGGGCTACAGCTTACACTGAAGCTTTCTTT. Protein product: CASRATAYTEAFF.

The J gene is TRBJ2-5, the V gene TRBV5-1; TRBD1 or TRBD2 may be the D gene (5 bases each). Trimming took 4 bases from V and 2 from J, leaving 15 bases between them. CDR1 SGHRS and CDR2 YFSETQ come from the germline V gene. The CDR3 loop spans 15 amino acids. The CDR3 region is CASSLGVGVQETQYF. In DNA form, the CDR3 reads TGCGCCAGCAGCCTGGGTGTGGGGGTTCAAGAGACCCAGTACTTC.

This rearrangement joins TRBV5-6 to TRBJ2-3, with D unresolved. The length of the CDR3 is 13 residues. Per the germline V gene, CDR1 is SGHDT and CDR2 is YYEEEE. The ends were cut back, 4 bases at V and 2 bases at J, with 8 bases in the middle. In DNA, the CDR3 is TGTGCCAGCAGCGGCGGCGCCACAGATACGCAGTATTTT. The encoded protein is CASSGGATDTQYF.